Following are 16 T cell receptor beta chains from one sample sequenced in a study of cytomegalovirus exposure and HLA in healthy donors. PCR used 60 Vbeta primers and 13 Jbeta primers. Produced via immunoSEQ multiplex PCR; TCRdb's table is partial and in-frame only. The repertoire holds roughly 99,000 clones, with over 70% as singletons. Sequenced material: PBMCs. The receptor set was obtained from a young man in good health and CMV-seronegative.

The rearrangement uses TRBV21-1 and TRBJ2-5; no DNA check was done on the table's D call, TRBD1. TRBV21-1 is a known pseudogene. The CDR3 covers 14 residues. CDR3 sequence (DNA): TGTGCCGCCCCGGAGGGGGCGAACCAAGAGACCCAGTACTTC. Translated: CAAPEGANQETQYF.

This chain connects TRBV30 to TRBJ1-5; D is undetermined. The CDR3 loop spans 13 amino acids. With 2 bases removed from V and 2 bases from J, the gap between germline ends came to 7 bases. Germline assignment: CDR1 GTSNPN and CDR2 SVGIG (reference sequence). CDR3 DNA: TGTGCCTGGAGTAACGGTGGCAATCAGCCCCAGCATTTT. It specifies CAWSNGGNQPQHF.

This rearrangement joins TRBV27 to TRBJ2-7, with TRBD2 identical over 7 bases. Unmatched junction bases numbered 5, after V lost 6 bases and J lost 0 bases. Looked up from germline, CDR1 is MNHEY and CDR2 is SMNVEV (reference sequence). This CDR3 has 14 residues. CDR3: CASSPLASSYEQYF. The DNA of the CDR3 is TGTGCCAGCAGCCCACTAGCGAGCTCCTACGAGCAGTACTTC.

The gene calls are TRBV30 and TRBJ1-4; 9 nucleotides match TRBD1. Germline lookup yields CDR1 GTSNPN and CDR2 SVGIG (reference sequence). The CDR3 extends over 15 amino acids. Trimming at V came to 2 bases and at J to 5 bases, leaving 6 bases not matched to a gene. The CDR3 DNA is TGTGCCTGGAGTCGGACCGGGACAGGGAATGAAAAACTGTTTTTT. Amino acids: CAWSRTGTGNEKLFF.

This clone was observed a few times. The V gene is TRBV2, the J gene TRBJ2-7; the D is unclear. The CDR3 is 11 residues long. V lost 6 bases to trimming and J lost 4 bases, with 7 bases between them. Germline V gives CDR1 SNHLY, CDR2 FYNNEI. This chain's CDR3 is CASRELYEQYF. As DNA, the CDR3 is TGTGCCAGCAGGGAACTATACGAGCAGTACTTC.

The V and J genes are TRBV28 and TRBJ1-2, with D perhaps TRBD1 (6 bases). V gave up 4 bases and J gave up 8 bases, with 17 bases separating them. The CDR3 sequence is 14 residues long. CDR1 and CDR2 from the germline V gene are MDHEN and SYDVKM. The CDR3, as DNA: TGTGCCAGCAGTTGGGTAGGGGGGGCGAGAGGCTACACCTTC. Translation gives CASSWVGGARGYTF.

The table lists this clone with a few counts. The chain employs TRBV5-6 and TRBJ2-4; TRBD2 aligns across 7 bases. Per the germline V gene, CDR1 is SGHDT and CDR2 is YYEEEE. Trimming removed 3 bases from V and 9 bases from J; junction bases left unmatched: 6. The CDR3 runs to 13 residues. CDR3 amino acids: CASSSGLFSIQYF. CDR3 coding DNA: TGTGCCAGCAGCTCGGGACTATTCAGCATTCAGTACTTC.

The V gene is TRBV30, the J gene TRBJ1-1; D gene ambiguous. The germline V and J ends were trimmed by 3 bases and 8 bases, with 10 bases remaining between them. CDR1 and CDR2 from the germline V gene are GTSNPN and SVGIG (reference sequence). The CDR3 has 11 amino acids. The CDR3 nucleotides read TGTGCCTGGAGGCCGGGAAGGGAAGCTTTCTTT. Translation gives CAWRPGREAFF. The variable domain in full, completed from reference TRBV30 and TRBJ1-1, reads SQTIHQWPATLVQPVGSPLSLECTVEGTSNPNLYWYRQAAGRGLQLLFYSVGIGQISSEVPQNLSASRPQDRQFILSSKKLLLSDSGFYLCAWRPGREAFFGQGTRLTVV.

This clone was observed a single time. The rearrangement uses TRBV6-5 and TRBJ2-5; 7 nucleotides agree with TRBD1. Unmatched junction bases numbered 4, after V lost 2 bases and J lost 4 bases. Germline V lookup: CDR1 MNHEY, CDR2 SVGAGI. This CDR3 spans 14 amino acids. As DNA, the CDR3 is TGTGCCAGCAGTTACCAAGACAGGGTAGAGACCCAGTACTTC. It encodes CASSYQDRVETQYF.

This chain's CDR3 is CASSLWGPLSGNTIYF. The CDR3 bases are TGTGCCAGCAGCCTCTGGGGCCCACTCTCTGGAAACACCATATATTTT. The chain combines TRBV7-8 with TRBJ1-3, with a tentative D call TRBD1 (5 bases). Germline CDR1 reads SGHVS; CDR2 reads FQNEAQ. The V and J ends lost 5 bases and 0 bases respectively, with 14 bases between them. The CDR3 runs to 16 residues.

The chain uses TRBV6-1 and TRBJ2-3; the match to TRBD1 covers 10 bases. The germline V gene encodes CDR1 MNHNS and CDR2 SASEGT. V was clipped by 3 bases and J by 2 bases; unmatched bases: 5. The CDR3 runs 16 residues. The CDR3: CASSEPRQGATDTQYF. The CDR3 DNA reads TGTGCCAGCAGTGAGCCCCGACAGGGGGCCACAGATACGCAGTATTTT.

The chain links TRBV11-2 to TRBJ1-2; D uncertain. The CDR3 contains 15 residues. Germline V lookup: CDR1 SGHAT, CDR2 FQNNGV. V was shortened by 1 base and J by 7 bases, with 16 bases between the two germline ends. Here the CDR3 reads CASSLGFLGVSGYTF. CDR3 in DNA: TGTGCCAGCAGCTTAGGATTCCTCGGGGTCAGTGGCTACACCTTC.

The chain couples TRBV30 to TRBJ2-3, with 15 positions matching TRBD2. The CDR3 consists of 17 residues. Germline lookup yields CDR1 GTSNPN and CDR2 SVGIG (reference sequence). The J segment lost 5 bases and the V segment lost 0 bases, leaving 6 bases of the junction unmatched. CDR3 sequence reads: CAWSVRRTSGRGDTQYF. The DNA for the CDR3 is TGTGCCTGGAGTGTGCGCCGGACTAGCGGGAGGGGAGATACGCAGTATTTT.

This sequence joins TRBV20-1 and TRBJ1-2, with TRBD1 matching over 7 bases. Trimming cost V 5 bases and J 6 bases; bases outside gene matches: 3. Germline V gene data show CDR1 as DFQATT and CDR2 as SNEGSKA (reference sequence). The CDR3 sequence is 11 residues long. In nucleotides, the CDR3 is TGCAGTGCTGGAGGGGGCAATGGCTACACCTTC. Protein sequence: CSAGGGNGYTF.

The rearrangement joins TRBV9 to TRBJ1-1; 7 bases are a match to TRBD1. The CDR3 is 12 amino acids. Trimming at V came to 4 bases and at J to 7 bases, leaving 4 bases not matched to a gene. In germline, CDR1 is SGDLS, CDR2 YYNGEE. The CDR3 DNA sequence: TGTGCCAGCAGCTCCCGACAGGGTGAAGCTTTCTTT. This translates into CASSSRQGEAFF.

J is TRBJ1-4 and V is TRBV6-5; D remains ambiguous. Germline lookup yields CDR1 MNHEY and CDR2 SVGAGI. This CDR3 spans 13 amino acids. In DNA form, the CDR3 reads TGTGTCTCGGGTCGAACAACTAATGAAAAACTGTTTTTT. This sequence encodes CVSGRTTNEKLFF.